Shown below are 29 T cell receptor beta chains from a single sample sequenced in a study of T cell responses to AZD1222 COVID-19 vaccine. Assay: immunoSEQ multiplex PCR; the TCRdb copy retains only in-frame clones and omits some. There are 95,000 or so clones in the sample; roughly nine tenths occur only once, and approximately 3% lies in the top ten. The source was peripheral blood, collected on day 0 of MenACWY control vaccination. The receptor set was obtained from an adult in good health.

The CDR3 DNA sequence: TGCAGCGTGACGACTACGAGCTCCTACAATGAGCAGTTCTTC. Amino acid sequence: CSVTTTSSYNEQFF. The chain recombines TRBV29-1 with TRBJ2-1; tentatively, D is TRBD2 (5 bases). V was trimmed by 6 bases and J by 0 bases, leaving 12 bases between them. The CDR3 consists of 14 residues. The germline gives CDR1 SQVTM, CDR2 ANQGSEA.

V is TRBV30 and J is TRBJ1-2, with D uncertain. The V gene's germline CDR1 is GTSNPN and CDR2 SVGIG (reference sequence). This CDR3 has 13 amino acids. The V end lost 3 bases, the J end lost 7 bases, and 15 bases lay between the germline ends. For the CDR3, the DNA is TGTGCCTGGAGCCACGTAGTGGGTCGTGGCTACACCTTC. This codes for CAWSHVVGRGYTF.

This clone appeared once. Other DNA sequences in this sample translate to the same CDR3. The chain joins TRBV19 to TRBJ1-5; D not certain. Germline V gene lookup returns CDR1 LNHDA and CDR2 SQIVND (reference sequence). The CDR3 has 13 amino acids. V lost 2 bases to trimming and J lost 2 bases, with 4 bases between them. CDR3 sequence (DNA): TGTGCCAGTAGTATATCTGGCAATCAGCCCCAGCATTTT. Translated: CASSISGNQPQHF.

CDR3 residues: CASSKTGTAFSQPQHF. The CDR3 nucleotides read TGTGCCAGCAGTAAAACCGGGACTGCTTTCTCTCAGCCCCAGCATTTT. The rearrangement uses TRBV2 and TRBJ1-5, with D perhaps TRBD1 (5 bases). The germline V and J ends were trimmed by 5 bases and 6 bases, with 20 bases remaining between them. Germline values: CDR1 SNHLY, CDR2 FYNNEI. The CDR3 totals 16 residues.

V usage is TRBV30 and J usage is TRBJ1-1; D gene unclear. The germline V gene has CDR1 GTSNPN and CDR2 SVGIG (reference sequence). This CDR3 has 13 residues. Trimming removed 0 bases from V and 0 bases from J, with 5 bases in between. CDR3 region: CAWSVLLNTEAFF. The CDR3 nucleotides are TGTGCCTGGAGTGTATTGCTGAACACTGAAGCTTTCTTT.

This clone occurred once. V gene TRBV11-3 combines with J gene TRBJ2-1; 12 bases line up with TRBD2. The CDR3 has 14 residues. Germline V lookup: CDR1 SGHNT, CDR2 YENEEA. The J segment lost 8 bases and the V segment lost 3 bases, leaving 2 bases of the junction unmatched. The DNA for the CDR3 is TGTGCCAGCAGCTTCGGGACTAGCGGGCATGAGCAGTTCTTC. It encodes CASSFGTSGHEQFF.

The chain is built from TRBV11-2 and TRBJ1-5, with D possibly TRBD1 on 5 matching bases. Per germline, CDR1 SGHAT and CDR2 FQNNGV. V lost 3 bases, J lost 3 bases, and 12 bases lay in between. CDR3 length equals 15 residues. The CDR3 protein is CASSLGTGPNQPQHF. CDR3 bases: TGTGCCAGCAGCTTGGGTACAGGACCCAATCAGCCCCAGCATTTT.

The chain carries TRBV5-4 and TRBJ1-3, with 7 bases identical to TRBD1. The CDR3 loop spans 19 amino acids. The V gene's germline CDR1 is SGHNT and CDR2 YYREEE (reference sequence). After removal of 0 bases from V and 0 bases from J, the junction contained 12 bases not matched to a gene. The CDR3 bases are TGTGCCAGCAGCTTGGACATCGGCAGGGGGGAATACTCTGGAAACACCATATATTTT. Encoded protein: CASSLDIGRGEYSGNTIYF. Complete variable domain (other parts from reference TRBV5-4 and TRBJ1-3): ETGVTQSPTHLIKTRGQQVTLRCSSQSGHNTVSWYQQALGQGPQFIFQYYREEENGRGNFPPRFSGLQFPNYSSELNVNALELDDSALYLCASSLDIGRGEYSGNTIYFGEGSWLTVV.

The CDR3 region has the DNA TGTGCCAGCAGCCTCCTGGGGACGGGAAACACTGAAGCTTTCTTT. It translates to CASSLLGTGNTEAFF. The chain has TRBV7-9 and TRBJ1-1; tentative D call: TRBD1 (5 bases). Germline V gene data show CDR1 as SEHNR and CDR2 as FQNEAQ (reference sequence). Between the trimmed V and J ends, which lost 5 bases and 2 bases, there was a span of 15 bases. This CDR3 comprises 15 residues.

The CDR3 coding sequence is TGTGCCAGCAGCCTTAGGACTAGCGGGGGTCGGACCGGGGAGCTGTTTTTT. Translated: CASSLRTSGGRTGELFF. The chain combines TRBV3-1 (or the pseudogene TRBV3-2) with TRBJ2-2; 13 bases align to TRBD2. Trimming removed 4 bases from V and 5 bases from J; junction bases left unmatched: 7. This CDR3 comprises 17 residues. Germline values: CDR1 LGHDT, CDR2 YNNKEL (reference sequence).

A note on this clone: Other DNA sequences of this sample code for an identical CDR3. The chain is built from TRBV28 and TRBJ2-7; D is ambiguous. Trimming left V 6 bases short and J 4 bases short, with 7 bases between. The germline V gene encodes CDR1 MDHEN and CDR2 SYDVKM. The CDR3 has 11 residues. CDR3 loop: CASSRDYEQYF. For the CDR3, the DNA is TGTGCCAGCAGCCGAGATTACGAGCAGTACTTC.

This clone was counted only a few times. The chain carries TRBV19 and TRBJ1-6, with no clear D. The CDR3 runs to 13 residues. CDR1 is LNHDA and CDR2 is SQIVND in the germline V gene (reference sequence). Trimming removed 10 bases from V and 7 bases from J, with 14 bases in between. The CDR3 protein is CATKGPQNSPLHF. CDR3 DNA sequence: TGTGCCACCAAGGGCCCACAGAATTCACCCCTCCACTTT.

The chain recombines TRBV4-3 with TRBJ1-4; D unclear. The V end lost 1 base, the J end lost 0 bases, and 6 bases lay between the germline ends. This CDR3 is 15 amino acids long. Germline V gene data show CDR1 as LGHNA and CDR2 as YSLEER. The CDR3 is CASSQAVATNEKLFF. The CDR3 coding sequence is TGCGCCAGCAGCCAAGCCGTTGCAACTAATGAAAAACTGTTTTTT.

The CDR3 nucleotides are TGTGCCAGCAGCTTCGGTCAGAAGGACGAAAAACTGTTTTTT. Protein sequence: CASSFGQKDEKLFF. The rearrangement uses TRBV5-4 and TRBJ1-4, with D uncertain. In germline, CDR1 is SGHNT, CDR2 YYREEE (reference sequence). Trimming removed 2 bases at V and 8 bases at J, with 13 bases between. CDR3 length: 14 amino acids.

The rearrangement links TRBV19 to TRBJ1-2, with TRBD1 identical over 8 bases. V was clipped by 4 bases and J by 4 bases; unmatched bases: 8. CDR1 and CDR2 (germline): LNHDA, SQIVND (reference sequence). This CDR3 contains 15 residues. CDR3 nucleotides: TGTGCCAGTAGTACCCCGGGCCAGGGGGCCTATGGCTACACCTTC. Translated, it gives CASSTPGQGAYGYTF.

The CDR3 DNA follows: TGTGCCAGCAGCCTCTGGGGCGGTCCCTATGGCTACACCTTC. Its translation is CASSLWGGPYGYTF. The chain joins TRBV7-9 to TRBJ1-2; possible D gene TRBD1, 5 bases. Germline values: CDR1 SEHNR, CDR2 FQNEAQ (reference sequence). The CDR3 length is 14 residues. Trimming shortened V by 5 bases and J by 4 bases, and 14 bases separated the two germline ends.

This sequence joins TRBV7-2 and TRBJ1-5; 8 bases match TRBD1. The germline CDR1 and CDR2 sequences are SGHTA and FQGNSA. The CDR3 is 15 amino acids. The V segment lost 3 bases and the J segment 3 bases; nucleotides outside the gene matches: 4. DNA of the CDR3: TGTGCCAGCAGCTTCAGGGGGCTGGACAATCAGCCCCAGCATTTT. This sequence encodes CASSFRGLDNQPQHF.

The genes are TRBV5-1 and TRBJ2-1; a weak D match, TRBD2 (5 bases). The germline V gene encodes CDR1 SGHRS and CDR2 YFSETQ. The CDR3 totals 14 residues. Between the trimmed V and J ends, which lost 4 bases and 6 bases, there was a span of 14 bases. The CDR3 is CASSRDPNLNEQFF. In nucleotides, the CDR3 is TGCGCCAGCAGCCGGGATCCTAATCTCAATGAGCAGTTCTTC.

The genes are TRBV7-3 and TRBJ2-3; D is unresolved. V was cut by 5 bases and J by 1 base, with 13 bases left in between. CDR3 length: 15 residues. Germline-derived CDR1 and CDR2 are SGHTA and FQGTGA. The CDR3: CASSPHGSGTDTQYF. For the CDR3, the DNA is TGTGCCAGCAGCCCACATGGATCCGGCACAGATACGCAGTATTTT.

The chain uses TRBV18 and TRBJ1-2, with D unresolved. The ends were cut back, 0 bases at V and 4 bases at J, with 12 bases in the middle. Germline-derived CDR1 and CDR2 are KGHSH and LQKENI. CDR3 length: 15 residues. In DNA, the CDR3 is TGTGCCAGCTCACCACCGGGAGCAGAACTCTATGGCTACACCTTC. This translates into CASSPPGAELYGYTF.

The CDR3: CASSLSAGGYTF. The DNA of the CDR3 is TGTGCCAGCAGTTTATCGGCCGGGGGCTACACCTTC. This chain joins TRBV12-3 or TRBV12-4 and TRBJ1-2; the D is unclear. The CDR3 loop spans 12 amino acids. Trimming removed 2 bases from V and 8 bases from J, with 9 bases in between.

J is TRBJ1-1 and V is TRBV10-3, with D perhaps matching TRBD1 (5 bases). V shed 6 bases and J shed 2 bases, with 13 bases lying between them. The CDR3 runs to 14 residues. Germline-derived CDR1 and CDR2 are ENHRY and SYGVKD. The CDR3 reads CAISLGRDNTEAFF. CDR3 coding DNA: TGTGCCATCAGCCTTGGACGGGACAACACTGAAGCTTTCTTT.

This chain links TRBV19 with TRBJ2-3; D is perhaps TRBD1 (5 bases). Germline-derived CDR1 and CDR2 are LNHDA and SQIVND (reference sequence). CDR3 length equals 15 residues. The V end lost 6 bases, the J end lost 8 bases, and 21 bases lay between the germline ends. Here the CDR3 DNA reads TGTGCCAGTAGAAGCCGCCAGGGTCCACAGGCTACGCAGTATTTT. Translating it yields CASRSRQGPQATQYF.

The CDR3 loop is CASSLSGINEKLFF. The CDR3 bases are TGCGCCAGCAGCTTGTCAGGAATTAATGAAAAACTGTTTTTT. The rearrangement links TRBV5-1 to TRBJ1-4; unclear D gene. Germline V lookup: CDR1 SGHRS, CDR2 YFSETQ. The V gene lost 1 base and the J gene lost 4 bases, with 8 bases spanning the gap. This CDR3 spans 14 amino acids.

This clone is a singleton in its sample. This sequence joins TRBV15 and TRBJ1-3, with D uncertain. The CDR3 covers 17 residues. V gave up 0 bases and J gave up 0 bases, with 12 bases separating them. The germline CDR1 and CDR2 sequences are LNHNV and YYDKDF (reference sequence). The DNA for the CDR3 is TGTGCCACCAGCAGAGATCGGCCGGCAGCCTCTGGAAACACCATATATTTT. It yields the protein CATSRDRPAASGNTIYF.

This clone was picked up a small number of times. The chain employs TRBV9 and TRBJ1-6; TRBD1 might be the D (5 bases). V was trimmed by 3 bases and J by 7 bases, leaving 8 bases between them. Germline V gives CDR1 SGDLS, CDR2 YYNGEE. CDR3 length: 13 amino acids. The DNA for the CDR3 is TGTGCCAGCAGCGCCGACAGCAATTCACCCCTCCACTTT. Translation: CASSADSNSPLHF.

The chain joins TRBV5-6 to TRBJ1-2; tentative D call: TRBD1 (6 bases). The germline CDR1 and CDR2 sequences are SGHDT and YYEEEE. The CDR3 has 12 residues. Trimming stripped 4 bases from V and 8 bases from J, with 12 bases between. CDR3 loop: CASSKTGYGYTF. The DNA of the CDR3 is TGTGCCAGCAGCAAGACAGGTTACGGCTACACCTTC.

The CDR3 loop is CASRGGPNNEKLFF. The CDR3 DNA is TGTGCCAGCAGGGGGGGACCGAATAATGAAAAACTGTTTTTT. The rearrangement joins TRBV2 to TRBJ1-4; D is perhaps TRBD1 (5 bases). Germline CDR1 reads SNHLY; CDR2 reads FYNNEI. CDR3 length equals 14 residues. V lost 6 bases to trimming and J lost 4 bases, with 12 bases between them.

The rearrangement uses TRBV3-1 (or the pseudogene TRBV3-2) and TRBJ2-5; D remains ambiguous. Looked up from germline, CDR1 is LGHDT and CDR2 is YNNKEL (reference sequence). V lost 3 bases and J 4 bases, leaving 6 bases between the germline ends. CDR3 length: 12 residues. CDR3 in DNA: TGTGCCAGCAGCCATTTGAGAGAGACCCAGTACTTC. It yields the protein CASSHLRETQYF.